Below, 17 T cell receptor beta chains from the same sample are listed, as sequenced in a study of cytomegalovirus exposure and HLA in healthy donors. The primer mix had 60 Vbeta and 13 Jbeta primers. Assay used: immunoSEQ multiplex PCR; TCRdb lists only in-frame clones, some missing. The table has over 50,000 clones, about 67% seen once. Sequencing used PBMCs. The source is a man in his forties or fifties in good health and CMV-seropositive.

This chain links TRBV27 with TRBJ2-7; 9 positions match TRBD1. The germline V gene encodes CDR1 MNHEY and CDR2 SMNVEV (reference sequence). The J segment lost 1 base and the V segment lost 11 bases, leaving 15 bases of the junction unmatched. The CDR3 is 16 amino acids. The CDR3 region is CASRGQGALLSYEQYF. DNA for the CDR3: TGTGCCTCGCGGGGACAGGGAGCCCTACTTTCCTACGAGCAGTACTTC.

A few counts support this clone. The CDR3 sequence: CASSQGAGGSNIQYF. In nucleotides, the CDR3 is TGCGCCAGCAGCCAAGGCGCGGGGGGCTCAAACATTCAGTACTTC. The chain has TRBV4-1 and TRBJ2-4, with 8 bases fitting TRBD2. The CDR3 is made up of 15 amino acids. Per the germline V gene, CDR1 is MGHRA and CDR2 is YSYEKL. The J segment lost 6 bases and the V segment lost 1 base, leaving 5 bases of the junction unmatched.

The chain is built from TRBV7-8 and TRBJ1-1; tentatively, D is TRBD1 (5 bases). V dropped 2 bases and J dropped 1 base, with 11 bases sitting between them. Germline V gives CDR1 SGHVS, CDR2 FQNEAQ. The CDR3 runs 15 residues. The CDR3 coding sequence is TGTGCCAGCAGCTTAACCAGGGCTGGGAACACTGAAGCTTTCTTT. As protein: CASSLTRAGNTEAFF.

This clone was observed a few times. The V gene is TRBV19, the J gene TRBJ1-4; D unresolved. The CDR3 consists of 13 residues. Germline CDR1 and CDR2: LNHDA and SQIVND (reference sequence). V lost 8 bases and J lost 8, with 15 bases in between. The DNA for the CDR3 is TGTGCCAGTTTTTCTAGGGCGGGCGAAAAACTGTTTTTT. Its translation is CASFSRAGEKLFF.

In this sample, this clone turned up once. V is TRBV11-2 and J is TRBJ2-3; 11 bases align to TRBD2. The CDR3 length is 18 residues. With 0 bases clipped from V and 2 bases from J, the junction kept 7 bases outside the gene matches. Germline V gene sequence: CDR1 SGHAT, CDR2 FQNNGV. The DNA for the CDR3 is TGTGCCAGCAGCTTAGACCGGACTAGCGGGTGGGACACAGATACGCAGTATTTT. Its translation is CASSLDRTSGWDTDTQYF.

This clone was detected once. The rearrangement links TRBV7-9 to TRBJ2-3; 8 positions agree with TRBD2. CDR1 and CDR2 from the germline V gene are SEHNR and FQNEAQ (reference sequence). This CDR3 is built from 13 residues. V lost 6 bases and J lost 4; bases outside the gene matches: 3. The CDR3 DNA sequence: TGTGCCAGCAGTTGGACTAGCCCAGATACGCAGTATTTT. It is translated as CASSWTSPDTQYF.

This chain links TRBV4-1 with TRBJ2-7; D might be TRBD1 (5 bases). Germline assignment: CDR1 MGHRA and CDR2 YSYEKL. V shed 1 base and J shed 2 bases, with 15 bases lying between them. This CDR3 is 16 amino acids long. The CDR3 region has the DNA TGCGCCAGCAGCCAAGTTCTAAGTATGGACACCTACGAGCAGTACTTC. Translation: CASSQVLSMDTYEQYF.

In DNA form, the CDR3 reads TGTGCCAGCAGCCGACAGGGGGGGGGAGAAAAACTGTTTTTT. This sequence encodes CASSRQGGGEKLFF. The chain is built from TRBV6-6 and TRBJ1-4; 9 bases line up with TRBD1. In germline, CDR1 is MNHNY, CDR2 SVGAGI (reference sequence). V lost 6 bases, J lost 8 bases, and 7 bases stayed unmatched. The CDR3 extends over 14 amino acids.

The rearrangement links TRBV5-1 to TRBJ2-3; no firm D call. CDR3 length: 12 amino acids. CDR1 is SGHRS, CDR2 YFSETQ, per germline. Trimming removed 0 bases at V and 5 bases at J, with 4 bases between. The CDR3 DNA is TGCGCCAGCAGCTTGGGAGGAGATACGCAGTATTTT. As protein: CASSLGGDTQYF.

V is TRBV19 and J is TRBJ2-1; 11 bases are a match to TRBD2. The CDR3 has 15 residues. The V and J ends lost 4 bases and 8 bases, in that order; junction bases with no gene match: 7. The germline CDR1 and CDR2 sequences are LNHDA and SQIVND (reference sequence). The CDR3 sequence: CASSTLAGGADEQFF. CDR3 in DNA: TGTGCCAGTAGTACATTAGCGGGGGGGGCTGATGAGCAGTTCTTC. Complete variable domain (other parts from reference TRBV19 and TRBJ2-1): DGGITQSPKYLFRKEGQNVTLSCEQNLNHDAMYWYRQDPGQGLRLIYYSQIVNDFQKGDIAEGYSVSREKKESFPLTVTSAQKNPTAFYLCASSTLAGGADEQFFGPGTRLTVL.

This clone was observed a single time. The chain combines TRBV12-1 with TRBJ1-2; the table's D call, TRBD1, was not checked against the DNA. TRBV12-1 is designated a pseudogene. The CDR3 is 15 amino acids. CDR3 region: CASSCSRDWGYGYTF. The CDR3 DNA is TGTGCCAGCAGCTGCTCCAGGGATTGGGGCTATGGCTACACCTTC.

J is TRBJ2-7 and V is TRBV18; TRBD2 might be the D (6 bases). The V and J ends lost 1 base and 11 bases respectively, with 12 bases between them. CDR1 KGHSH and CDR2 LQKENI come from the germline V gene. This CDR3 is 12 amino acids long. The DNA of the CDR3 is TGTGCCAGCTCACCACGGGGGGAGAAAGAGTACTTC. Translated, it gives CASSPRGEKEYF.

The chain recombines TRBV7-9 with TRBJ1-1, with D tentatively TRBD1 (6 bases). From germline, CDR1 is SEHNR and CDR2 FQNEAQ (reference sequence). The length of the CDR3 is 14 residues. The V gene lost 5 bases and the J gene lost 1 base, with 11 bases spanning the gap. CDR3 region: CASSVTGGNTEAFF. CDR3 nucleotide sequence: TGTGCCAGCAGCGTGACAGGAGGGAACACTGAAGCTTTCTTT.

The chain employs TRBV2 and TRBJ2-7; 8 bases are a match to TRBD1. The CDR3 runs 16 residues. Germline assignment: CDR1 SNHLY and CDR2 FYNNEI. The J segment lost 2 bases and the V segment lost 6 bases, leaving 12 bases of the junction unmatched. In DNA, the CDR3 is TGTGCCAGCAGGGGACAGGACCCACTTCAAGCCTACGAGCAGTACTTC. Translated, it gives CASRGQDPLQAYEQYF.

The CDR3 nucleotides are TGTGCCAGCAGCTTGGGTTCGTCTAGCGGGGGGTTCGACGAGCAGTACTTC. Its protein product is CASSLGSSSGGFDEQYF. The V call is TRBV5-8, the J call TRBJ2-7; 11 bases match TRBD2. This CDR3 has 17 residues. V lost 0 bases and J lost 5; bases outside the gene matches: 10. Germline CDR1 and CDR2: SGHTS and YDEGEE.

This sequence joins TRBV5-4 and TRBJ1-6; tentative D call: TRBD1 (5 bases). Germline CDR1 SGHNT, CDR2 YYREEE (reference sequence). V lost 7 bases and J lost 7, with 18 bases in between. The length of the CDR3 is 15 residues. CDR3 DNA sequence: TGTGCCAGCCGCCAGGAGGGGAATCAAAATTCACCCCTCCACTTT. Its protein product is CASRQEGNQNSPLHF.

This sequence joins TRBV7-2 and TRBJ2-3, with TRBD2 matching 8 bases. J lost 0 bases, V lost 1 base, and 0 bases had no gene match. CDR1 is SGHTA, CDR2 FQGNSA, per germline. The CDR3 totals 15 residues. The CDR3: CASSLVAGSTDTQYF. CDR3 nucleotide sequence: TGTGCCAGCAGCTTAGTAGCGGGGAGCACAGATACGCAGTATTTT.